This TCR beta chain was recorded in a study of T cell responses to AZD1222 COVID-19 vaccine. The table came from immunoSEQ multiplex PCR; TCRdb's copy has only in-frame clones and leaves some out. The profile covers about 86,000 clones, with more than 70% appearing a single time and approximately 2% taken by the ten largest. As to this clone: The antigen remains undetermined.

Study outcomes and limitations: Repertoire samples came only from after the peak T cell response.

Germline CDR1 is MNHEY and CDR2 is SVGAGI. The CDR3 has 13 residues. V shed 10 bases and J shed 5 bases, with 17 bases lying between them. The V call is TRBV6-5, the J call TRBJ2-5, with D uncertain. The receptor was derived from an adult in good health. This sample comprised peripheral blood, obtained on day 0 of AZD1222 vaccination. The CDR3 loop is CATVQVSRETQYF. CDR3 bases: TGTGCCACCGTTCAGGTTTCCCGGGAGACCCAGTACTTC.